The TCR beta chain under discussion was sequenced for a study of T cell responses to AZD1222 COVID-19 vaccine. Study-wide results and caveats: None of the repertoires were sampled until the peak T cell response had passed. Mostly white British, mostly female donors; authors suggested clonal diversity may be underestimated.

The table came from immunoSEQ multiplex PCR; TCRdb's copy has only in-frame clones and leaves some out. This table holds about 94,000 clones, about 88% found once. This clone was recorded once. The antigen remains undetermined. The germline CDR1 and CDR2 sequences are SGHTS and YDEGEE. The V end was cut by 0 bases, the J end by 1 base, with 13 bases between. This CDR3 contains 16 residues. The source was peripheral blood, collected on day 0 of AZD1222 vaccination. This sequence joins TRBV5-8 and TRBJ1-1; TRBD1 is a possible D gene (6 bases). The TCR originated in an adult in good health. CDR3 residues: CASSLAGAGANTEAFF. DNA for the CDR3: TGTGCCAGCAGCTTGGCAGGGGCAGGGGCGAACACTGAAGCTTTCTTT.